The 32 T cell receptor beta chains presented below share a single source sample, sequenced in a study of metastatic and nonmetastatic thyroid tumors. Using MiXCR, TCRdb re-called clones from the PCR reads. Among roughly 4,000 clones listed, over 35% were seen once. Every patient was untreated before thyroid surgery. Sequenced material: tumor tissue. These receptor sequences come from a male donor with papillary thyroid cancer or a benign thyroid nodule (not recorded which). Some clones in this sample may be carry-over from other donors' samples.

The chain uses TRBV27 and TRBJ2-3; D gene uncertain. V lost 3 bases and J 4 bases, leaving 11 bases between the germline ends. The CDR3 runs to 14 residues. Germline loops: CDR1 MNHEY, CDR2 SMNVEV (reference sequence). CDR3 sequence: CASSFVGSADTQYF. The CDR3 coding sequence is TGTGCCAGCAGTTTCGTAGGATCAGCAGATACGCAGTATTTT.

The gene calls are TRBV20-1 and TRBJ1-2, with TRBD1 identical over 7 bases. The V segment lost 7 bases and the J segment 7 bases; nucleotides outside the gene matches: 15. This CDR3 spans 14 amino acids. Germline CDR1 reads DFQATT; CDR2 reads SNEGSKA (reference sequence). This CDR3 reads CSGGTSTGRIGYTF. CDR3 coding DNA: TGCAGTGGCGGAACGTCGACAGGGCGGATTGGCTACACCTTC.

This clone was detected a few times. J is TRBJ2-5 and V is TRBV6-1; 9 bases align to TRBD2. The CDR3 has 16 residues. Germline V gene data show CDR1 as MNHNS and CDR2 as SASEGT. The trim removed 0 bases at V and 5 bases at J, leaving 7 bases unmatched. CDR3 amino acids: CASSEARGRAVETQYF. CDR3 DNA: TGTGCCAGCAGTGAAGCTCGCGGGAGGGCGGTTGAGACCCAGTACTTC.

The chain combines TRBV20-1 with TRBJ2-7; D is possibly TRBD1 (6 bases). The germline V gene has CDR1 DFQATT and CDR2 SNEGSKA (reference sequence). The CDR3 runs to 14 residues. Trimming removed 5 bases at V and 4 bases at J, with 18 bases between. The CDR3 nucleotides read TGCAGTGCTGAGGGCCCAACGAGGGGGTACGAGCAGTACTTC. Protein: CSAEGPTRGYEQYF.

This chain connects TRBV20-1 to TRBJ2-3; TRBD2 matches 9 bases. The germline V gene has CDR1 DFQATT and CDR2 SNEGSKA (reference sequence). This CDR3 has 15 residues. V shed 3 bases, J shed 1 base, and the junction held 5 bases outside the gene matches. The CDR3 loop reads CSASRTSEGTDTQYF. CDR3 coding DNA: TGCAGTGCTAGTAGGACTAGCGAGGGCACAGATACGCAGTATTTT.

The chain has TRBV6-1 and TRBJ1-5, with D perhaps TRBD1 (6 bases). Trimming took 6 bases from V and 4 from J, leaving 16 bases between them. Germline CDR1 and CDR2: MNHNS and SASEGT. The CDR3 covers 15 residues. The CDR3 spells CASREQTGNNQPQHF. As DNA, the CDR3 is TGTGCCAGCAGGGAACAAACAGGGAATAATCAGCCCCAGCATTTT.

This clone was found many times. The gene calls are TRBV6-1 and TRBJ1-1; no clear D gene. With 6 bases removed from V and 3 bases from J, the gap between germline ends came to 8 bases. There are 12 residues in the CDR3. CDR1 and CDR2 from the germline V gene are MNHNS and SASEGT. The CDR3 spells CASRRSDTEAFF. The CDR3 DNA follows: TGTGCCAGCAGGAGGTCGGACACTGAAGCTTTCTTT.

The chain joins TRBV11-1 to TRBJ2-1; possibly TRBD1 or TRBD2 for D (5 bases each). V lost 3 bases and J 0 bases, leaving 9 bases between the germline ends. CDR3 length equals 15 residues. CDR1 is SGHAT and CDR2 is FQDESV in the germline V gene (reference sequence). CDR3 amino acids: CASSLGDYSYNEQFF. The CDR3 nucleotides read TGTGCCAGCAGCTTGGGGGATTACTCCTACAATGAGCAGTTCTTC.

The chain carries TRBV29-1 and TRBJ2-7; tentative D call: TRBD2 (6 bases). V was cut by 4 bases and J by 6 bases, with 16 bases left in between. The CDR3 runs 13 residues. Germline values: CDR1 SQVTM, CDR2 ANQGSEA. CDR3 loop: CSVGGVGTSEQYF. The CDR3 DNA follows: TGCAGCGTTGGGGGGGTCGGAACGAGCGAGCAGTACTTC.

This clone showed up just a few times. The rearrangement links TRBV28 to TRBJ1-5, with 9 bases that match TRBD1. Germline CDR1 MDHEN, CDR2 SYDVKM. Losses at the gene ends were 6 bases for V and 5 bases for J; bases not matched to a gene: 5. This CDR3 is 14 amino acids long. The CDR3 sequence: CASSRDREDQPQHF. The DNA of the CDR3 is TGTGCCAGCAGCCGGGACAGGGAGGATCAGCCCCAGCATTTT.

The chain joins TRBV11-2 to TRBJ2-5; no clear D gene. The CDR3 sequence is 14 residues long. V lost 4 bases, J lost 3 bases, and 12 bases lay in between. CDR1 and CDR2 (germline): SGHAT, FQNNGV. CDR3 sequence reads: CASSSEWREETQYF. Written as DNA, the CDR3 is TGTGCCAGCAGCTCAGAATGGAGAGAAGAGACCCAGTACTTC.

There are a few counts of this clone. This chain connects TRBV28 to TRBJ2-7; possibly TRBD1 for D (5 bases). CDR3 length: 15 amino acids. Germline V gene lookup returns CDR1 MDHEN and CDR2 SYDVKM. Trimming cost V 1 base and J 2 bases, with 12 bases left between them. This CDR3 reads CASSLSAGLTYEQYF. CDR3 sequence (DNA): TGTGCCAGCAGTTTATCGGCAGGGTTAACCTACGAGCAGTACTTC.

The chain uses TRBV12-5 and TRBJ2-1; D not certain. Germline CDR1 and CDR2: LGHNT and FRNRAP. This CDR3 spans 12 amino acids. V was cut by 5 bases and J by 16 bases, with 18 bases left in between. CDR3 DNA: TGTGCTAGTGGTCCACCGAGACTTGCGCACTTCTTC. Encoded protein: CASGPPRLAHFF.

A remark on this clone: No conserved phenylalanine or tryptophan ends this CDR3, so it is likely a read error. The chain carries TRBV28 and TRBJ1-6, with D maybe TRBD1 (5 bases). The CDR3 totals 16 residues. Per germline, CDR1 MDHEN and CDR2 SYDVKM. CDR3 coding DNA: TGTGCAAGCAGTTTATTTGGGGCGAAAGGAAATTCACCCCTCCACTTA. It is translated as CASSLFGAKGNSPLHL.

This clone has just a few counts. This chain links TRBV6-2 or TRBV6-3 with TRBJ1-1; D uncertain. V lost 0 bases, J lost 5 bases, and 13 bases lay in between. CDR1 and CDR2 (germline): MNHEY, SVGEGT. The length of the CDR3 is 15 residues. CDR3 sequence reads: CASSYSFTSITEAFF. The DNA for the CDR3 is TGTGCCAGCAGTTACTCGTTTACTTCTATTACTGAAGCTTTCTTT.

V gene TRBV4-3 combines with J gene TRBJ2-7, with TRBD2 identical over 10 bases. V trimming: 1 base; J trimming: 3 bases; junction bases outside the gene matches: 3. Germline V CDR1 and CDR2: LGHNA, YSLEER. The CDR3 is made up of 15 amino acids. The CDR3 DNA reads as TGCGCCAGCAGCCAAGGACTAGCGGGTCTCTACGAGCAGTACTTC. This encodes CASSQGLAGLYEQYF.

The rearrangement joins TRBV12-3 or TRBV12-4 to TRBJ2-1; D possibly corresponds to TRBD1 (6 bases). This CDR3 comprises 15 residues. Trimming took off 7 bases at V and 4 bases at J, with 17 bases between the two ends. The DNA of the CDR3 is TGTGCCAGCACCAAAAGAGGGGGACGGTACAATGAGCAGTTCTTC. Protein sequence: CASTKRGGRYNEQFF.

The chain uses TRBV19 and TRBJ1-5; D might be TRBD1 (6 bases). CDR1 and CDR2 from the germline V gene are LNHDA and SQIVND (reference sequence). The CDR3 runs to 15 residues. The V gene lost 8 bases and the J gene lost 0 bases, with 14 bases spanning the gap. The CDR3 DNA reads as TGTGCCAGTGGGGACCGGGGGCGTAGCAATCAGCCCCAGCATTTT. Amino acids: CASGDRGRSNQPQHF.

Notes on this clone: A single base separates this from a much larger clone, so it may be a read error. The chain has TRBV30 and TRBJ1-2; D gene uncertain. The germline V gene encodes CDR1 GTSNPN and CDR2 SVGIG (reference sequence). The germline V and J ends were trimmed by 1 base and 0 bases, with 9 bases remaining between them. The CDR3 is made up of 14 amino acids. The CDR3 region has the DNA TGTGCCTGGAGTGGAGGCCCTTCTAACTATGGCTACACCTTC. Its protein product is CAWSGGPSNYGYTF. Using reference TRBV30 and TRBJ1-2 for the parts outside the CDR3, the full variable domain is SQTIHQWPATLVQPVGSPLSLECTVEGTSNPNLYWYRQAAGRGLQLLFYSVGIGQISSEVPQNLSASRPQDRQFILSSKKLLLSDSGFYLCAWSGGPSNYGYTFGSGTRLTVV.

V gene TRBV9 combines with J gene TRBJ2-5; TRBD2 matches at 12 bases. V was clipped by 3 bases and J by 5 bases; unmatched bases: 11. Per germline, CDR1 SGDLS and CDR2 YYNGEE. The CDR3 runs to 17 residues. CDR3 protein: CASSATSGSSLAETQYF. In nucleotides, the CDR3 is TGTGCCAGCAGCGCGACTAGCGGGAGTAGTCTAGCGGAGACCCAGTACTTC.

The table lists this clone with a few counts. The chain is built from TRBV28 and TRBJ2-3, with D hard to call. V lost 2 bases and J lost 7, with 16 bases in between. The CDR3 length is 15 residues. Germline V gene data show CDR1 as MDHEN and CDR2 as SYDVKM. CDR3 amino acids: CASSLAGLGVNTQYF. The CDR3 nucleotides are TGTGCCAGCAGTTTAGCTGGGCTTGGCGTGAATACGCAGTATTTT.

The genes are TRBV5-1 and TRBJ2-3; the match to TRBD1 covers 9 bases. Germline CDR1 SGHRS, CDR2 YFSETQ. This CDR3 is 16 amino acids long. V was pared by 3 bases and J by 5 bases, with 10 bases of the junction left unmatched. The CDR3 DNA reads TGCGCCAGCAGCTCCGGACAGGGGACTTTTCAAGATACGCAGTATTTT. This encodes CASSSGQGTFQDTQYF.

The J gene is TRBJ2-7, the V gene TRBV6-4; D gene uncertain. Germline CDR1 reads MRHNA; CDR2 reads SNTAGT. This CDR3 contains 15 residues. V lost 2 bases to trimming and J lost 2 bases, with 13 bases between them. In DNA, the CDR3 is TGTGCCAGCAGTGACCCAGCCGGGCCCACCTACGAGCAGTACTTC. This codes for CASSDPAGPTYEQYF.

This clone has a handful of counts. This chain connects TRBV9 to TRBJ1-1; tentatively, D is TRBD1 (5 bases). Trimming took off 0 bases at V and 8 bases at J, with 8 bases between the two ends. The germline CDR1 and CDR2 sequences are SGDLS and YYNGEE. This CDR3 has 12 amino acids. CDR3 nucleotide sequence: TGTGCCAGCAGCGTAGGAGAGGGGGAAGCTTTCTTT. It is translated as CASSVGEGEAFF.

This clone appeared a single time. The gene calls are TRBV7-3 and TRBJ2-1, with D uncertain. Germline V CDR1 and CDR2: SGHTA, FQGTGA. The CDR3 is 15 residues long. V was clipped by 5 bases and J by 3 bases, with 14 bases between them. The DNA for the CDR3 is TGTGCCAGCAGCCTATTGCCCGCAAACTACAATGAGCAGTTCTTC. The encoded protein is CASSLLPANYNEQFF.

The chain recombines TRBV6-1 with TRBJ2-7; 8 bases line up with TRBD1. The J segment lost 4 bases and the V segment lost 5 bases, leaving 7 bases of the junction unmatched. Germline V gene lookup returns CDR1 MNHNS and CDR2 SASEGT. The CDR3 has 14 residues. The CDR3: CASSKDRAKYEQYF. In DNA form, the CDR3 reads TGTGCCAGCAGTAAGGACAGGGCCAAATACGAGCAGTACTTC.

This clone is large (0.1 to 1%). The J gene is TRBJ1-3, the V gene TRBV9; TRBD1 agrees at 8 bases. This CDR3 has 18 amino acids. The ends lost 0 bases at V and 0 bases at J; junction bases unmatched: 8. The germline gives CDR1 SGDLS, CDR2 YYNGEE. The CDR3 region is CASSVGQGAPISGNTIYF. The CDR3 DNA follows: TGTGCCAGCAGCGTAGGGCAGGGGGCACCCATCTCTGGAAACACCATATATTTT.

The V and J genes are TRBV6-2 or TRBV6-3 and TRBJ2-2; no reliable D call. Trimming removed 3 bases from V and 3 bases from J, with 5 bases in between. Germline CDR1 and CDR2: MNHEY and SVGEGT. CDR3 length equals 13 residues. CDR3 sequence: CASSYIHTGELFF. DNA for the CDR3: TGTGCCAGCAGTTATATTCACACCGGGGAGCTGTTTTTT.

This clone was seen a few times. The chain recombines TRBV2 with TRBJ1-2; possibly TRBD1 for D (6 bases). Germline assignment: CDR1 SNHLY and CDR2 FYNNEI. The V gene lost 0 bases and the J gene lost 5 bases, with 10 bases spanning the gap. The CDR3 loop spans 14 amino acids. As DNA, the CDR3 is TGTGCCAGCAGTGAAGCAGGGCAGGGGTATGGCTACACCTTC. Its translation: CASSEAGQGYGYTF.

The chain uses TRBV28 and TRBJ2-2; D is uncertain. Deletions cut 6 bases from V and 1 base from J, with 9 bases between. This CDR3 is built from 14 residues. Per the germline V gene, CDR1 is MDHEN and CDR2 is SYDVKM. The CDR3, as DNA: TGTGCCAGCAGCCGCGAGATGAACACCGGGGAGCTGTTTTTT. The encoded protein is CASSREMNTGELFF.

This clone was seen a few times. One junction end disagrees with the germline gene, perhaps due to a read error. This sequence joins TRBV27 and TRBJ2-2; 10 bases line up with TRBD1. CDR1 is MNHEY, CDR2 SMNVEV, per germline (reference sequence). This CDR3 region has 15 residues. CDR3 nucleotide sequence: TGTGCCAGCAGTTTCGGGACAGGGGAAGCCGGTGAGCTGTTTTTT. Residues: CASSFGTGEAGELFF.

The chain recombines TRBV30 with TRBJ1-6; possible D gene TRBD1, 6 bases. Between the trimmed V and J ends, which lost 2 bases and 9 bases, there was a span of 11 bases. The germline gives CDR1 GTSNPN, CDR2 SVGIG (reference sequence). CDR3 length equals 13 residues. The chain's CDR3 is CAWSYRERSPLHF. The DNA of the CDR3 is TGTGCCTGGAGTTACAGGGAACGTTCACCCCTCCACTTT.